Detailed here is one T cell receptor beta chain. It has no known antigen specificity. Base qualities are not provided; no much larger clone lies one nucleotide away. Separate amplification of TCR alpha and beta chain libraries was performed from the second PCR step onward. Donor CMV status was determined by IFNgamma production from CD4+ T cells after overnight stimulation of fresh PBMCs with CMV viral lysate. Using Miltenyi beads, CD4 T cells were first positively selected, and CD8 T cells were then positively selected from the CD4-negative fraction. After staining for CD3, CD4, CD8, CD45RA, CD27 and a live/dead dye, cells were sorted on a BD Aria II into four subsets based on CD45RA and CD27. Blood came from three healthy volunteers, each fractionated into CD4 and CD8 T cells and then into four differentiation subsets. Approximately 120 ml of peripheral blood was taken from each donor, and PBMC were separated by density-gradient centrifugation on Ficoll-Paque PLUS. The sorted cells were lysed in RLT buffer, after which RNA was extracted using a Qiagen RNeasy kit and kept at -80 degrees C.

The germline V gene gives CDR1 as SGHVS and CDR2 as FNYEAQ. Including cysteine and phenylalanine, the CDR3 has 16 amino acids. Just CDR3 DNA is preserved here, 48 bases in frame from base 1. Trimming removed 3 bases from V and 2 bases from J; the gene matches leave 7 bases unexplained. The library was produced with UMI-ligation and nested PCR. To cover both TRBC1 and TRBC2, the beta constant-region primer consisted of an equimolar mix of two oligonucleotides. A single-stranded oligonucleotide carrying the SP2 primer and a 12-nucleotide UMI was ligated to the 3' end of the cDNA by T4 RNA ligase 1. The ligated cDNA went through four rounds of PCR with nested alpha and beta constant-region primers together with the SP2 primer. The ligation reaction was kept at 16 degrees C for roughly 19-25 hours. PCR2 was usually performed as a SYBR Green qPCR and halted at a preset threshold so that over-amplification would not occur. Apart from the first purification, every purification step used Agencourt AMPure XP magnetic beads. Library quantification was done by Qubit, followed by a TapeStation check on which the main peak was expected at around 650 bp. The pooled libraries were sequenced on an Illumina MiSeq using v2 2x251 paired-end kits, which usually yielded roughly 1-2 million reads per sample. Each sample's library went into the pool at roughly 4.4 nM, and about 4.5-7.5% PhiX was added to help with cluster recognition. The authors processed their data as follows. Decombinator assigned V and J genes to Demultiplexor-processed FASTQ reads by tag matching, allowing a single base-pair mismatch. Collapsinator used UMIs to correct both sequencing errors and frequency errors arising from PCR heterogeneity. TCRs were translated and CDR3s were extracted from the conserved cysteine to the FGXG phenylalanine by CDR3Translator, with non-productive sequences being flagged. Gini, Shannon entropy and inverse Simpson indices were calculated on repertoires subsampled to equal numbers of UMI-defined TCRs. Within the linear range, a power law was fitted to clonotype abundance distributions using maximum likelihood. For one naive CD8 sample, the pipeline and MIGEC produced similar UMI counts, unique TCR numbers and clonal distributions. The repertoires were searched for some 7,300 CMV-associated CDR3 sequences that had been compiled from VDJdb and a published dataset. The raw public reads went through TCRdb reprocessing: fastp at Q25, MiXCR clone calling, in-frame beta chains kept. Under each unique CDR3 protein, matching rows form one entry showing the most common genes and DNA. The V and J calls and clone size come from TCRdb's table, not from the authors' own analysis. The sample profile shows over 20,000 distinct CDR3 sequences; 9.5% to 11% of them were found once. The ten largest clones represent 15% to 20% of the sample.

This specimen comes from a study of naive and memory T cell subsets (TCRdb year 2017). For context, the study as a whole: The study applied an open-source, UMI-based TCR alpha and beta sequencing pipeline to sorted naive and memory peripheral blood T cell subsets. RNA was DNase-treated and reverse transcribed with TCR constant-region primers, mostly using SuperScript III. The functional CMV T cell responses agreed completely with IgG serology results. Summary of the overall study and its limitations: The repertoire findings for the naive and memory subsets could not be validated, as no ground truth was available. A clonotype was defined as a single alpha or beta chain sequence rather than as a paired alpha/beta receptor. TCR abundance followed a power law whose exponent differed between naive and memory subsets but was consistent across the three individuals. In both CD4 and CD8 cells, going from naive through CM, EM and EMRA, the Gini index went up while Shannon and inverse Simpson diversity went down. RNA-based TCR counts may be influenced by expression changes linked to T cell activation and differentiation. Once error correction was done, more than 85% of naive TCR sequences showed up just once, which made the naive abundance distributions much steeper than those of the memory subsets.

Sequencing was performed on central memory CD8+ T cells from blood. The meaning of the sample's cell subset or site label: central memory, CD45RA- CD27+. Here the chain combines TRBV7-6 and TRBJ2-3; a stretch of 8 junction bases matches TRBD2. The sequence derives from a human donor in good health. The DNA sequence follows: TGTGCCAGCAGCTTCTTCGCGGGAGGAAACACAGATACGCAGTATTTT. Translated, this is CASSFFAGGNTDTQYF.